This T cell receptor beta chain was profiled in a study of spatial heterogeneity in lung cancer. This CDR3 is 13 amino acids long. Germline values: CDR1 MNHEY, CDR2 SVGEGT. Trimming cost V 6 bases and J 8 bases; bases outside gene matches: 8. Sample time point: blood at routine non-recurrence follow-up after resection. This clonotype was recorded many times. TCRdb ran MiXCR on the 5' RACE reads and lists one entry per CDR3 protein. Among 60,000 to 85,000 distinct CDR3 sequences listed, less than 9.5% were seen once. The input for sequencing was PBMCs, taken at follow-up. The receptor comes from a female donor with early-stage non-small cell lung cancer. This chain joins TRBV6-2 or TRBV6-3 and TRBJ1-2; 8 nucleotides match TRBD1. CDR3 nucleotide sequence: TGTGCCAGCAGCCGCGGACAGGGTTTCGGCTACACCTTC. Its translation is CASSRGQGFGYTF.